This is a list of T cell receptor beta chains from one sample in a study of identifying expanded T cells in peripheral blood. Only in-frame clones appear in the TCRdb table, and some are missing; sequencing was by immunoSEQ multiplex PCR. Of around 120,000 clones listed, over 65% are singletons. Sequencing used blood. The receptors shown here come from a person between 18 and 69 years old in good health. The CDR3 runs from the conserved cysteine through the conserved F or W. Each record gives: V gene, D gene, J gene, clone size, CDR3 protein, CDR3 DNA. D genes are given only for firm matches. A clone size is listed for some rows: how often the clone was seen (once, few, many), or a class if it is expanded.

TRBV6-6	-	TRBJ1-3	-	CASGRFTGSGNTIYF	TGTGCCAGCGGTAGATTTACAGGGTCTGGAAACACCATATATTTT
TRBV18	-	TRBJ2-1	-	CASSPMDGVRYNEQFF	TGTGCCAGCTCACCAATGGACGGGGTTCGGTACAATGAGCAGTTCTTC
TRBV6-5	-	TRBJ1-1	few	CASRFAGMNTEAFF	TGTGCCAGCAGGTTTGCGGGTATGAACACTGAAGCTTTCTTT
TRBV7-9	-	TRBJ1-1	-	CASSPGGRGEAFF	TGTGCCAGCAGCCCCGGGGGGAGGGGTGAAGCTTTCTTT
TRBV29-1	TRBD1	TRBJ2-7	-	CSVRDRGPLSYEQYF	TGCAGCGTTAGGGACAGGGGGCCGCTCTCCTACGAGCAGTACTTC
TRBV19	-	TRBJ1-2	-	CASKGHYGYTF	TGTGCCAGTAAAGGGCACTATGGCTACACCTTC
TRBV13	-	TRBJ1-1	-	CASSFQGTEAFF	TGTGCCAGCAGCTTTCAGGGGACTGAAGCTTTCTTT
TRBV7-9	-	TRBJ2-7	once	CASSWESGHYEQYF	TGTGCCAGCAGCTGGGAAAGTGGCCACTACGAGCAGTACTTC
TRBV10-3	-	TRBJ1-3	-	CAISGDSGNTIYF	TGTGCCATCAGTGGGGACTCTGGAAACACCATATATTTT
TRBV19	TRBD1	TRBJ1-5	-	CASSMTGWQPQHF	TGTGCCAGTAGTATGACAGGGTGGCAGCCCCAGCATTTT
TRBV13	-	TRBJ2-3	-	CASSLDGRSTDTQYF	TGTGCCAGCAGCTTAGACGGACGGAGCACAGATACGCAGTATTTT
TRBV18	-	TRBJ1-2	-	CASSPEAGAGGYTF	TGTGCCAGCTCACCAGAGGCGGGGGCTGGAGGCTACACCTTC
TRBV11-1	-	TRBJ1-1	-	CASSLRGRAFF	TGTGCCAGCAGCTTGAGGGGTCGAGCTTTCTTT
TRBV30	-	TRBJ2-2	-	CACTRQVAGELFF	TGTGCCTGCACCCGACAGGTCGCCGGGGAGCTGTTTTTT
TRBV6-1	-	TRBJ1-4	-	CASSERPPAGTVNEKLFF	TGTGCCAGCAGTGAACGACCTCCCGCCGGGACTGTTAATGAAAAACTGTTTTTT
TRBV5-1	-	TRBJ1-2	-	CASSLVAGGVPYGYTF	TGCGCCAGCAGCTTGGTCGCGGGGGGAGTACCATATGGCTACACCTTC
TRBV6-6	TRBD1	TRBJ1-6	-	CASSLGGQGGAPLHF	TGTGCCAGCAGCCTCGGGGGACAGGGGGGTGCACCCCTCCACTTT
TRBV30	-	TRBJ2-6	-	CAWSDKLGPPGANVLTF	TGTGCCTGGAGCGACAAACTGGGCCCGCCCGGGGCCAACGTCCTGACTTTC
TRBV30	-	TRBJ1-1	-	CAWSVQQGEAFF	TGTGCCTGGAGTGTCCAACAGGGCGAAGCTTTCTTT
TRBV6-5	-	TRBJ1-2	-	CASSYRDRYGYTF	TGTGCCAGCAGTTACCGGGACCGTTATGGCTACACCTTC
TRBV13	-	TRBJ1-5	-	CASSRGTMVQPQHF	TGTGCCAGCAGCCGCGGGACAATGGTTCAGCCCCAGCATTTT
TRBV27	-	TRBJ2-6	-	CASSLLEAGANVLTF	TGTGCCAGCAGTTTACTCGAAGCCGGGGCCAACGTCCTGACTTTC
TRBV18	TRBD1	TRBJ2-5	-	CASSPPRGRETQYF	TGTGCCAGCTCACCACCGAGGGGGCGGGAGACCCAGTACTTC
TRBV28	-	TRBJ2-7	-	CASSWGRGIREQYF	TGTGCCAGCAGCTGGGGACGGGGCATTCGAGAGCAGTACTTC
TRBV7-2	TRBD1	TRBJ1-2	-	CASSLAGSWTGGRYGYTF	TGTGCCAGCAGCTTAGCGGGGTCCTGGACAGGGGGCCGGTATGGCTACACCTTC